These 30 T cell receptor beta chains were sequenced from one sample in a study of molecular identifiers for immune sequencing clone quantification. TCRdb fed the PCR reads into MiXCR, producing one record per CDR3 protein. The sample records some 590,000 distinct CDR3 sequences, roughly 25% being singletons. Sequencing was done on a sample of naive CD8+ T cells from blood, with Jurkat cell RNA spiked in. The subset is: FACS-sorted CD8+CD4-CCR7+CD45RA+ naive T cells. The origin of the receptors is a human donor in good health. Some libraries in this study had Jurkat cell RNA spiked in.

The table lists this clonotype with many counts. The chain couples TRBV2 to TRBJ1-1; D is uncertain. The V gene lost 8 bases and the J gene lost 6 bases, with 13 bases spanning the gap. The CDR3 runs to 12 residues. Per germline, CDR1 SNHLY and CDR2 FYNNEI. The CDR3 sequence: CASGLKVAEAFF. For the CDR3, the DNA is TGTGCCAGCGGCCTAAAAGTCGCTGAAGCTTTCTTT.

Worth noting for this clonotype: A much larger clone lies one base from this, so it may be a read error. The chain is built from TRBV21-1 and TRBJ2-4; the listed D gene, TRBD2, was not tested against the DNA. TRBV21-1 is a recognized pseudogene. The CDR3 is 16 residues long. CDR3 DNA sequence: TGTGCCAACAGCAAAGGGGGCCCCAGAGCCAAAAACATTCAGTACTTC. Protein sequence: CANSKGGPRAKNIQYF.

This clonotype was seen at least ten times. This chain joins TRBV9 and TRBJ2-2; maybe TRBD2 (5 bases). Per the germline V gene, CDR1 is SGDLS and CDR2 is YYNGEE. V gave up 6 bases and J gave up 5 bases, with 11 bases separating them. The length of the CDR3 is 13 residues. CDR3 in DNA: TGTGCCAGCACCCCCCCGGGAACCGGGGAGCTGTTTTTT. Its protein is CASTPPGTGELFF.

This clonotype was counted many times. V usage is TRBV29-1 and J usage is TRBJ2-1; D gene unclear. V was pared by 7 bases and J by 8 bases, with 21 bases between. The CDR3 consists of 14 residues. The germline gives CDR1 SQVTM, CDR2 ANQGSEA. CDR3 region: CSAESWPGEDEQFF. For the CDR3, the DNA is TGCAGCGCTGAGAGTTGGCCAGGCGAGGATGAGCAGTTCTTC.

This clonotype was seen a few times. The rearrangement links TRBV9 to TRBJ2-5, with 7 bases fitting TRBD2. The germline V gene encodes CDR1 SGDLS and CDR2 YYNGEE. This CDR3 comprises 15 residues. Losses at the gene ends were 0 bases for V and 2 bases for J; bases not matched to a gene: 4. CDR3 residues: CASSVGGLTQETQYF. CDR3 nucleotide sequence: TGTGCCAGCAGCGTAGGGGGACTAACACAAGAGACCCAGTACTTC.

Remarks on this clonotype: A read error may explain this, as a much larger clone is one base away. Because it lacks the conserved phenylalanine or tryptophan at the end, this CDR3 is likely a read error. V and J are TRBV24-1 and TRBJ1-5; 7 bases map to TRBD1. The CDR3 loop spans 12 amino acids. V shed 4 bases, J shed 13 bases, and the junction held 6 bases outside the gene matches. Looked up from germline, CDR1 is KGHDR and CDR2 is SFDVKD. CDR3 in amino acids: CATSERQGPQHL. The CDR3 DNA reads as TGTGCCACCAGTGAAAGACAGGGTCCTCAGCATCTT.

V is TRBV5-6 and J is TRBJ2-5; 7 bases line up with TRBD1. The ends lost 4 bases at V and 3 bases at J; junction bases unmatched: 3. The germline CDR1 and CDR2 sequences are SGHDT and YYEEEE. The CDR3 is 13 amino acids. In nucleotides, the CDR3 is TGTGCCAGCAGCATAGACAGGGAAGAGACCCAGTACTTC. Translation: CASSIDREETQYF.

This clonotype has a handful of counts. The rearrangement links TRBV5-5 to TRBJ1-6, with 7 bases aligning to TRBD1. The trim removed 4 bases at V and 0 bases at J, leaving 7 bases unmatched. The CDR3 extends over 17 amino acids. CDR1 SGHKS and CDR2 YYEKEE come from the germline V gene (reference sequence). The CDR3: CASSPGTESSYNSPLHF. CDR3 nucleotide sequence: TGTGCCAGCAGCCCAGGGACAGAGAGCTCCTATAATTCACCCCTCCACTTT.

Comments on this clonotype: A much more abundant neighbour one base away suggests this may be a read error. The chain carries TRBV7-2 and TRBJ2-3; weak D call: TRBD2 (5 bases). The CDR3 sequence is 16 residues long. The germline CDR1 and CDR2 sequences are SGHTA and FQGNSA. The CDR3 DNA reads TGTGCCGGCAGCCCAAGTGTTGGCGGGTACACAGATACGCAGTATTTT. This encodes CAGSPSVGGYTDTQYF. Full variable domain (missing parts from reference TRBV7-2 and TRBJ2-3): GAGVSQSPSNKVTEKGKDVELRCDPISGHTALYWYRQSLGQGLEFLIYFQGNSAPDKSGLPSDRFSAERTGGSVSTLTIQRTQQEDSAVYLCAGSPSVGGYTDTQYFGPGTRLTVL.

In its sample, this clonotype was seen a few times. CDR3: CASRDLANDWEQFF. The CDR3 nucleotides are TGTGCCAGCAGAGATTTGGCCAATGATTGGGAGCAGTTCTTC. The chain employs TRBV6-2 or TRBV6-3 and TRBJ2-1; D unclear. The CDR3 runs to 14 residues. Germline CDR1 MNHEY, CDR2 SVGEGT. V was cut by 6 bases and J by 10 bases, with 19 bases left in between.

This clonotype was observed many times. In nucleotides, the CDR3 is TGCGCCAGCAGCCAAGAGGGACAGACCACAGATACGCAGTATTTT. It encodes CASSQEGQTTDTQYF. This chain connects TRBV4-1 to TRBJ2-3; 7 bases are shared with TRBD1. With V trimmed by 0 bases and J by 2 bases, 2 bases remained unmatched. The length of the CDR3 is 15 residues. The germline gives CDR1 MGHRA, CDR2 YSYEKL.

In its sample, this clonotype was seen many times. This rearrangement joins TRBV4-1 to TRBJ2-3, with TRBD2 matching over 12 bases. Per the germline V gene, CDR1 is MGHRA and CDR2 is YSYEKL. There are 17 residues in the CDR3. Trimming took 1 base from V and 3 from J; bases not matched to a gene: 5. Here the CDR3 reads CASSQVYGLAGTDTQYF. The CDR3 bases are TGCGCCAGCAGCCAAGTTTACGGACTAGCGGGGACAGATACGCAGTATTTT.

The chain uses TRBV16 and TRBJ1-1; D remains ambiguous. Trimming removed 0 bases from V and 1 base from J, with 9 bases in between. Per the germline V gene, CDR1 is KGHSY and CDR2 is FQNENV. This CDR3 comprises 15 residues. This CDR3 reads CASSQSLSGNTEAFF. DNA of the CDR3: TGTGCCAGCAGCCAATCTCTGTCGGGGAACACTGAAGCTTTCTTT.

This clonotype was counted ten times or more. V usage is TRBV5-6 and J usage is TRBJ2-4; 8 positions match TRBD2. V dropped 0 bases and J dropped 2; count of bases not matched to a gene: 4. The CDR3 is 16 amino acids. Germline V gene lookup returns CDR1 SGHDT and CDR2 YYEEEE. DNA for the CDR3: TGTGCCAGCAGCTTGGGACTAGCGTCGACCAAAAACATTCAGTACTTC. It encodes CASSLGLASTKNIQYF.

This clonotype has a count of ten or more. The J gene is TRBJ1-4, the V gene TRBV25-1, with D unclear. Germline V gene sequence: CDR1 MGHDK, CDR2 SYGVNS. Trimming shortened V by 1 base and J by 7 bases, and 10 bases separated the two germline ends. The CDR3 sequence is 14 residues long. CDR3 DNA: TGTGCCAGCAGTGAATGGGGTAGGGTTGAAAAACTGTTTTTT. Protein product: CASSEWGRVEKLFF. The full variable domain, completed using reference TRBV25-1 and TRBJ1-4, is EADIYQTPRYLVIGTGKKITLECSQTMGHDKMYWYQQDPGMELHLIHYSYGVNSTEKGDLSSESTVSRIRTEHFPLTLESARPSHTSQYLCASSEWGRVEKLFFGSGTQLSVL.

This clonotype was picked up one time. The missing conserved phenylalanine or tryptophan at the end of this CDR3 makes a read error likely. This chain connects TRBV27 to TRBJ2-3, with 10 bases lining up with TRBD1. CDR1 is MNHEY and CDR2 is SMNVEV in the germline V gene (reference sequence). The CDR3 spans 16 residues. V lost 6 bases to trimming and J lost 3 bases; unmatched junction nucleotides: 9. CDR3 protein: CASSGTGDGRTDTQYS. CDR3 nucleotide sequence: TGTGCCAGCAGCGGGACAGGGGATGGGAGGACAGATACGCAGTATTCT.

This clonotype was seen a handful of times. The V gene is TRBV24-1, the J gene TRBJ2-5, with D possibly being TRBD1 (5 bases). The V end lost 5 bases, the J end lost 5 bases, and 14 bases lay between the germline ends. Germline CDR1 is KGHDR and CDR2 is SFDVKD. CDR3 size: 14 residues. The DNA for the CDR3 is TGTGCCACCAGTGCCCCCCTGGCAGGGGAGACCCAGTACTTC. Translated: CATSAPLAGETQYF.

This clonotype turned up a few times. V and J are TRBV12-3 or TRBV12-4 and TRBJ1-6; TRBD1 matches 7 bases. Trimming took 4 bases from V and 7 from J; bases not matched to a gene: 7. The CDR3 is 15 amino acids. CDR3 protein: CASSSSGGDNSPLHF. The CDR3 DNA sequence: TGTGCCAGCAGTTCGTCAGGGGGAGACAATTCACCCCTCCACTTT.

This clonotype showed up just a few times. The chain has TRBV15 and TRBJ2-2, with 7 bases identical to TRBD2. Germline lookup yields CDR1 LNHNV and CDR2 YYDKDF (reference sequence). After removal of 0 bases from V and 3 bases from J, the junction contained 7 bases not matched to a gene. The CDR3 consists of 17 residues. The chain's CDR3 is CATSRDLASGYTGELFF. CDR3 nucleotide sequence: TGTGCCACCAGCAGAGATCTGGCTAGCGGATACACCGGGGAGCTGTTTTTT.

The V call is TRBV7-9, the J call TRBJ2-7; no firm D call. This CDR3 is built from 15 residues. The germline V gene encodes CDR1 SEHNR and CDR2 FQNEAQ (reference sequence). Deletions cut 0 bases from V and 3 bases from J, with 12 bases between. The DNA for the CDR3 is TGTGCCAGCAGCTTAGCGGTAACGGCGTTCTACGAGCAGTACTTC. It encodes CASSLAVTAFYEQYF.

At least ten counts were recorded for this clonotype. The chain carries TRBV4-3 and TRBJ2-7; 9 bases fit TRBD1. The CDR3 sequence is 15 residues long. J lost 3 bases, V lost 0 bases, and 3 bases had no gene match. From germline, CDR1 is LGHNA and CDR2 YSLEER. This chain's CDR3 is CASSQDPTGGYEQYF. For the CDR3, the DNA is TGCGCCAGCAGCCAAGACCCGACAGGGGGCTACGAGCAGTACTTC.

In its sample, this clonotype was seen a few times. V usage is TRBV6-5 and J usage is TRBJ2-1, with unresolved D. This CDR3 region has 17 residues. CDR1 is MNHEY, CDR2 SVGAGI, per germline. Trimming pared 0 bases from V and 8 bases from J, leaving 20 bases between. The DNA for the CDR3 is TGTGCCAGCAGTTACTCGTCCCCTTATCAGCTAATCGATGAGCAGTTCTTC. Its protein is CASSYSSPYQLIDEQFF.

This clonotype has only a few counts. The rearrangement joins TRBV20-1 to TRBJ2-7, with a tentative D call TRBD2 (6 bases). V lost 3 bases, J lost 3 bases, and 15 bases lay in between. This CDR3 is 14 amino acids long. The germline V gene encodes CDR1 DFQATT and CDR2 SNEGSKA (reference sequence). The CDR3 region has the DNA TGCAGTGCTAGTTGGCAGAGGAGGGGCTACGAGCAGTACTTC. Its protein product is CSASWQRRGYEQYF.

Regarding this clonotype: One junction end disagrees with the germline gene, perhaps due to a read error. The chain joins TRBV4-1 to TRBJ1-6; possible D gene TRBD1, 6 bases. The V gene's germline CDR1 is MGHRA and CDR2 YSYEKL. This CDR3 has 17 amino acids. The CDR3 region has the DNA TGCGCCAGCAGCCAAGATTCCGGGGGCTTTCTTAATTCACCCCTCCCCTTT. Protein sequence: CASSQDSGGFLNSPLPF.

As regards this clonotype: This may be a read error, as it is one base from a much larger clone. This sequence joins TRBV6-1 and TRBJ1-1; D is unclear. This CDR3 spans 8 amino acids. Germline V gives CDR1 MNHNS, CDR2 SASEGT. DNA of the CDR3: TGTGCCACCTCCGAAGTTTTCTTT. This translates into CATSEVFF.

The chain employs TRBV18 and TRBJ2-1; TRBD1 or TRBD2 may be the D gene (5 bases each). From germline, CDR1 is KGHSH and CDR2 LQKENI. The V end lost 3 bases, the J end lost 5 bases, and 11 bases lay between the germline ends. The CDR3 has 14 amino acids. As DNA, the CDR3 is TGTGCCAGCTCACCCGGGACCACCCACAATGAGCAGTTCTTC. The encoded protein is CASSPGTTHNEQFF.

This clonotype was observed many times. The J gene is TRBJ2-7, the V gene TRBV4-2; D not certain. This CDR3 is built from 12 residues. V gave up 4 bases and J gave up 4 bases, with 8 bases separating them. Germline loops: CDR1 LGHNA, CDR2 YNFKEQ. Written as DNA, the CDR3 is TGTGCCAGCAGCCCAGACTTGTACGAGCAGTACTTC. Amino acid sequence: CASSPDLYEQYF.

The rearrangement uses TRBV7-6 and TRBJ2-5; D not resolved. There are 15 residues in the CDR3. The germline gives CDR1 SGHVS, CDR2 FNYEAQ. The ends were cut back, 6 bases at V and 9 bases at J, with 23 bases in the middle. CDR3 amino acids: CASSFEMRPMEPQYF. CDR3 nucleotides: TGTGCCAGCAGTTTTGAAATGCGACCGATGGAGCCCCAGTACTTC.

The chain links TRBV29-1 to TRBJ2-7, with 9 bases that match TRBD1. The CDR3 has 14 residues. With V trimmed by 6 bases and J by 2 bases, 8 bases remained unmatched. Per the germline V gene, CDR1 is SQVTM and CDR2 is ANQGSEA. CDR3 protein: CSVRNRGQAYEQYF. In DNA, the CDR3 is TGCAGCGTGCGAAACAGGGGGCAAGCCTACGAGCAGTACTTC.

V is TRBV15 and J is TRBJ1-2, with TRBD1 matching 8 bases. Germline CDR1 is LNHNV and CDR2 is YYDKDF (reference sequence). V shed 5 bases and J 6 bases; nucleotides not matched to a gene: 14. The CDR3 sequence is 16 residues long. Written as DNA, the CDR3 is TGTGCCACCAGCCCACGGGGGACAGGAGCAATTGATGGCTACACCTTC. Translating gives CATSPRGTGAIDGYTF.